This T cell receptor (beta chain) was identified during a study of siplizumab effects on memory and regulatory T cells. V lost 6 bases to trimming and J lost 2 bases, with 17 bases between them. The CDR3 extends over 16 amino acids. Germline values: CDR1 LNHDA, CDR2 SQIVND (reference sequence). With regard to this clone: Antigen unknown.

Assay used: immunoSEQ multiplex PCR; TCRdb lists only in-frame clones, some missing. The repertoire holds about 110,000 clones, with roughly 92% as singletons. General study points: Sequences that were alloreactive and traceable to unstimulated CD4+ memory cells were significantly reduced by siplizumab. Sequences below about 10^-5 frequency were poorly captured, limiting mapping of alloreactive clones. Siplizumab gave mappable alloreactive CD4+ clones an average Treg-derived fraction of approximately 69%, against approximately 29% in controls. Phenotypic classification as naive or memory proved unattainable for roughly 80-96% of proliferating CD4+ or CD8+ clones.

V and J are TRBV19 and TRBJ2-4, with a possible D match to TRBD2 (5 bases). This receptor was taken from a human donor in good health. The sample comprised CD4+ T cells sorted from blood. This chain's CDR3 is CASRSSGSGTKNIQYF. The CDR3 bases are TGTGCCAGTAGATCGTCGGGGTCTGGAACCAAAAACATTCAGTACTTC. The full variable domain, with the rest looked up from reference TRBV19 and TRBJ2-4, is DGGITQSPKYLFRKEGQNVTLSCEQNLNHDAMYWYRQDPGQGLRLIYYSQIVNDFQKGDIAEGYSVSREKKESFPLTVTSAQKNPTAFYLCASRSSGSGTKNIQYFGAGTRLSVL.